Reported below is one TCR beta chain. Its specificity is not known. These data are taken from a study of cytomegalovirus exposure and HLA in healthy donors. On the study more broadly: The same platform was used for the 130 or so validation repertoires as for the roughly 730 first-cohort repertoires, as reported in a later analysis. Study-level findings and limits: Many donors shared some public TCRs, even though most TCR sequences were rare. In vitro confirmation showed a few CMV-associated chains to be CMV antigen specific. Cytomegalovirus association was assigned to about 180 TCR beta chains.

The length of the CDR3 is 13 residues. Profiling relied on immunoSEQ multiplex PCR, and the TCRdb table lists in-frame clones only, not all of them. The table has roughly 62,000 clones, roughly 94% seen once. The TCR originated in a young man in good health and CMV-seronegative. The sample was PBMCs. J is TRBJ2-1 and V is TRBV21-1; no check of the table's D call, TRBD2, against the DNA was made. TRBV21-1 is reported as a pseudogene. CDR3 in DNA: TGTGCCAGCAGCTCAGTCACGGGAACTGAGCAGTTCTTC. It codes for CASSSVTGTEQFF.